Sequencing of this TCR beta chain was carried out in a study of blood T cell repertoires in COVID-19 (dated by TCRdb to 2020 to 2022). Background on the whole study: The collaborator samples originated in the United States, Italy and Spain and spanned the acute and convalescent phases of COVID-19. Subjects who had been exposed to COVID-19, were actively infected with it, or had recovered from it provided the deeply sampled blood TCRbeta repertoires that made up the dataset. The repertoires were released in a freely available public database meant as a resource for research on the immune response to SARS-CoV-2. Nearly every sample came with metadata listing a de-identified subject ID, COVID-19 status, age in years and sex. Samples were obtained from the ongoing ImmuneRACE study (first 160 participants) and from over 1,000 subjects provided by 6 global collaborators. The material from the prospective study consisted of cDNA or gDNA derived from T cells, B-cell-depleted T cells, or PBMCs. Where available, HLA class I and class II types were obtained from metadata supplied by the sample provider rather than from assay-based typing. What the research found in general, with its limitations: The quantity of clinical and demographic metadata differed by source and by participant and was supplied without curation.

The CDR3 has 16 amino acids, counting the end cysteine and phenylalanine. The only DNA kept is the CDR3, 48 bases in frame from the first base. One collaborating source in Seattle enrolled patients during active infection and followed them longitudinally through the course of disease. The collaborating institutions used their own protocols to collect whole blood in K2EDTA tubes. Collaborator samples were shipped for TCRbeta analysis as frozen whole blood, isolated PBMCs, or DNA extracted from either sample type. TCRbeta CDR3 regions were amplified from genomic DNA by means of the immunoSEQ Assay, a bias-controlled multiplex PCR. Turning to the authors' computational methods: Within the assay, amplification of reference gene primers was used to estimate how many nucleated cells each sample contained. Sequence reads were collapsed and filtered to measure the absolute abundance of every unique TCRbeta CDR3 rearrangement. For each sample, productive Simpson clonality was calculated as the square root of Simpson's diversity index over productive rearrangements. TCRdb limited this immuneACCESS table to in-frame rearrangements with V and J called. A share of clones is missing; checked studies link under half to unresolved V genes, and the rest is unexplained. Clone size and V and J calls were adopted from that table, with D and trimming inferred from the DNA. Present in this sample are more than 100,000 clones, roughly 89% of which were seen just once. The ten largest clones represent 3.5% to 4.5% of the sample.

This clone was counted a single time. This clone's antigen is unknown. One base away there is no much larger clone; base qualities are not given. The TCR sequence derives from a woman aged 55-69 years with COVID-19, enrolled during active disease. Input material: peripheral blood. The chain uses TRBV21-1 and TRBJ1-1; TRBD1 is taken as the D call from the table, unchecked against the DNA. TRBV21-1 is given as a pseudogene. The CDR3 amino acid sequence is: CASSKDPPHMNTEAFF. The nucleotide sequence reads as follows: TGTGCCAGCAGCAAAGACCCCCCCCACATGAACACTGAAGCTTTCTTT.